Listed below are T cell receptor beta chains from one sample, sequenced in a study of beta chain features in type 1 diabetes. Profiling relied on immunoSEQ multiplex PCR, and the TCRdb table lists in-frame clones only, not all of them. This sample has roughly 150,000 clones; approximately 7.9% occur once, and the top ten carry about 0.5%. Sequences were obtained from central memory CD4+ T cells from blood. The receptors here all came from a man aged 18 to 29 with type 1 diabetes. Both conserved end residues are part of each CDR3. A D gene is named only where the DNA matches it firmly. Size tells how often a clone was seen (once, few, many) or the class of an expanded clone, and some rows leave it out.

V: TRBV28
size: .
D: TRBD1
J: TRBJ1-4
length: 14
DNA: TGTGCCAGCACGGTGGGACAGACTAATGAAAAACTGTTTTTT
CDR3: CASTVGQTNEKLFF

V: TRBV5-1
size: few
D: .
J: TRBJ1-1
length: 14
DNA: TGCGCCAGCAGCTTCCAGGACCCCGTGAGGGAGGCTTTCTTT
CDR3: CASSFQDPVREAFF

V: TRBV28
size: .
D: .
J: TRBJ1-5
length: 14
DNA: TGTGCCAGCAGTAGCCCCGGGGTTGAGCAGCCCCAGCATTTT
CDR3: CASSSPGVEQPQHF

V: TRBV5-4
size: few
D: TRBD1
J: TRBJ2-5
length: 14
DNA: TGTGCCAGCAGCCGACAGGGGAGTGTGGAGACCCAGTACTTC
CDR3: CASSRQGSVETQYF

V: TRBV14
size: .
D: TRBD2
J: TRBJ2-3
length: 16
DNA: TGTGCCAGCAGCCTCGGACTAGCGCATAGCACAGATACGCAGTATTTT
CDR3: CASSLGLAHSTDTQYF

V: TRBV5-1
size: few
D: TRBD2
J: TRBJ2-5
length: 18
DNA: TGCGCCAGCAGCCTGGGATCCATAGCGGGCCTAGAGGGAGAGACCCAGTACTTC
CDR3: CASSLGSIAGLEGETQYF

V: TRBV7-8
size: .
D: TRBD1
J: TRBJ1-1
length: 14
DNA: TGTGCCAGCAGCCTCCGCGACAGGGACACTGAAGCTTTCTTT
CDR3: CASSLRDRDTEAFF

V: TRBV28
size: once
D: TRBD1
J: TRBJ1-1
length: 16
DNA: TGTGCCAGCACATTCGATCGGACAGGGCTCGGCACTGAAGCTTTCTTT
CDR3: CASTFDRTGLGTEAFF

V: TRBV11-2
size: .
D: TRBD2
J: TRBJ2-4
length: 17
DNA: TGTGCCAGCAGCTTGACTAGCGGGGGGGCGGCCAAAAACATTCAGTACTTC
CDR3: CASSLTSGGAAKNIQYF

V: TRBV5-1
size: .
D: .
J: TRBJ2-3
length: 13
DNA: TGCGCCAGCAGCCCCCTAGCATATGATACGCAGTATTTT
CDR3: CASSPLAYDTQYF

V: TRBV15
size: .
D: TRBD2
J: TRBJ2-1
length: 16
DNA: TGTGCCACCAGCAGGACCCTGGCGGGGGCCTACAATGAGCAGTTCTTC
CDR3: CATSRTLAGAYNEQFF

V: TRBV18
size: few
D: .
J: TRBJ2-5
length: 13
DNA: TGTGCCAGCTCACTAGAGTCACAAGAGACCCAGTACTTC
CDR3: CASSLESQETQYF

V: TRBV27
size: .
D: .
J: TRBJ2-6
length: 17
DNA: TGTGCCAGCAGCCCTTATGGGACTGTGTCTGGGGCCAACGTCCTGACTTTC
CDR3: CASSPYGTVSGANVLTF

V: TRBV4-2
size: .
D: .
J: TRBJ1-1
length: 15
DNA: TGTGCCAGCAGCCAAGGACCTCCCGGGGACACTGAAGCTTTCTTT
CDR3: CASSQGPPGDTEAFF

V: TRBV2
size: few
D: .
J: TRBJ2-3
length: 15
DNA: TGTGCCAGCAGTGTAGAAAGCGGTGGCACAGATACGCAGTATTTT
CDR3: CASSVESGGTDTQYF

V: TRBV15
size: few
D: TRBD1
J: TRBJ2-4
length: 15
DNA: TGTGCCACCAGCAGGGATGGGACAGGGGAAAACATTCAGTACTTC
CDR3: CATSRDGTGENIQYF

V: TRBV5-4
size: few
D: .
J: TRBJ2-3
length: 15
DNA: TGTGCCAGCAGCGACGGGACTTCTCCCACAGATACGCAGTATTTT
CDR3: CASSDGTSPTDTQYF

V: TRBV5-1
size: few
D: .
J: TRBJ2-5
length: 16
DNA: TGCGCCAGCAGCTTGGAAGGCGGTAGCGGCCAAGAGACCCAGTACTTC
CDR3: CASSLEGGSGQETQYF

V: TRBV28
size: .
D: .
J: TRBJ1-4
length: 12
DNA: TGTGCCAGCAGCTTTTCAGGTGAAAAACTGTTTTTT
CDR3: CASSFSGEKLFF

V: TRBV28
size: .
D: TRBD1
J: TRBJ2-3
length: 17
DNA: TGTGCCAGCAGTTTTTTGGGACAGACAGGCGGCACAGATACGCAGTATTTT
CDR3: CASSFLGQTGGTDTQYF

V: TRBV18
size: .
D: .
J: TRBJ1-3
length: 13
DNA: TGTGCCAGCTTGCCGCGAGCCGGAAACACCATATATTTT
CDR3: CASLPRAGNTIYF

V: TRBV5-1
size: few
D: .
J: TRBJ2-3
length: 15
DNA: TGCGCCAGCAGCTTGGACACCCGGGGGACAGATACGCAGTATTTT
CDR3: CASSLDTRGTDTQYF

V: TRBV7-9
size: .
D: .
J: TRBJ1-5
length: 13
DNA: TGTGCCAGCAGCTTGAGTGAGGGTGGGCCCCAGCATTTT
CDR3: CASSLSEGGPQHF

V: TRBV6-1
size: few
D: TRBD1
J: TRBJ2-7
length: 15
DNA: TGTGCCAGCAGTCCCCGGGACAGGGGGGCCTACGAGCAGTACTTC
CDR3: CASSPRDRGAYEQYF

V: TRBV9
size: few
D: TRBD2
J: TRBJ2-3
length: 17
DNA: TGTGCCAGCAGCGGACATACGGGGACTAGCGGCACAGATACGCAGTATTTT
CDR3: CASSGHTGTSGTDTQYF

V: TRBV7-2
size: few
D: TRBD2
J: TRBJ2-1
length: 14
DNA: TGTGCCAGCAGCTTACGGGGGGGCCCCCATGAGCAGTTCTTC
CDR3: CASSLRGGPHEQFF

V: TRBV5-4
size: .
D: TRBD1
J: TRBJ1-1
length: 18
DNA: TGTGCCAGCAGCTTGGAACCCGGGACAGGGTGGAGAGGCACTGAAGCTTTCTTT
CDR3: CASSLEPGTGWRGTEAFF

V: TRBV11-3
size: few
D: TRBD2
J: TRBJ2-1
length: 13
DNA: TGTGCCAGCGCCCGGGGGGTCCGGCATGAGCAGTTCTTC
CDR3: CASARGVRHEQFF

V: TRBV11-2
size: many
D: .
J: TRBJ2-3
length: 14
DNA: TGTGCCAGCAGCTCTACCAGGGTGGGGGATACGCAGTATTTT
CDR3: CASSSTRVGDTQYF

V: TRBV5-6
size: .
D: .
J: TRBJ2-5
length: 13
DNA: TGTGCCAGCAGGTTTTCGGCAGGAGGGGAGCAGTACTTC
CDR3: CASRFSAGGEQYF

V: TRBV5-4
size: few
D: TRBD1
J: TRBJ2-7
length: 15
DNA: TGTGCCAGCAGCTTGTCCACAGGGGGCGGCTACGAGCAGTACTTC
CDR3: CASSLSTGGGYEQYF

V: TRBV28
size: few
D: .
J: TRBJ2-5
length: 13
DNA: TGTGCCAGCAGGCGGGACCCTCAAGAGACCCAGTACTTC
CDR3: CASRRDPQETQYF

V: TRBV7-2
size: few
D: TRBD2
J: TRBJ2-7
length: 15
DNA: TGTGCCAGCAGCCTAACCCGGACTAGCGGGGGTCAGCAGTACTTC
CDR3: CASSLTRTSGGQQYF

V: TRBV2
size: .
D: TRBD1
J: TRBJ2-7
length: 15
DNA: TGTGCCAGCAGTGGAGAGGGGACAGGGGCCGACGAGCAGTACTTC
CDR3: CASSGEGTGADEQYF

V: TRBV29-1
size: .
D: TRBD1
J: TRBJ1-1
length: 11
DNA: TGCAGCGTTGGACAGGGGGCTGAAGCTTTCTTT
CDR3: CSVGQGAEAFF

V: TRBV28
size: few
D: TRBD1
J: TRBJ2-7
length: 15
DNA: TGTGCCAGCAGTCTCCCGTACAGGGGGGCCTACGAGCAGTACTTC
CDR3: CASSLPYRGAYEQYF

V: TRBV21-1
size: .
D: .
J: TRBJ2-1
length: 19
DNA: TGTGCCAGCAGCAAAGTCGATAGCGGGGGGCCGAGCTCCTACAATGAGCAGTTCTTC
CDR3: CASSKVDSGGPSSYNEQFF

V: TRBV7-9
size: few
D: TRBD1
J: TRBJ2-5
length: 15
DNA: TGTGCCAGCAGCTTAGAGGGACAGGTGGCGGAGACCCAGTACTTC
CDR3: CASSLEGQVAETQYF

V: TRBV7-2
size: .
D: .
J: TRBJ1-6
length: 16
DNA: TGTGCCAGCAGCGCAGGGTATAGCTCCTATAATTCACCCCTCCACTTT
CDR3: CASSAGYSSYNSPLHF

V: TRBV19
size: few
D: TRBD1
J: TRBJ2-3
length: 14
DNA: TGTGCCAGTAGTACGGGACAGGGCTCAGATACGCAGTATTTT
CDR3: CASSTGQGSDTQYF

V: TRBV27
size: .
D: TRBD2
J: TRBJ2-7
length: 16
DNA: TGTGCCAGCAGTTTGACTAGCGGGAGGGTAGCCTCCGAGCAGTACTTC
CDR3: CASSLTSGRVASEQYF

V: TRBV30
size: few
D: TRBD1
J: TRBJ2-3
length: 16
DNA: TGTGCCTGTCAACGCCGTCCTGGACAGGGTGCAGATACGCAGTATTTT
CDR3: CACQRRPGQGADTQYF

V: TRBV5-6
size: many
D: TRBD1
J: TRBJ1-5
length: 17
DNA: TGTGCCAGCAGCTTGTACCCGGGGACAGGGGGCAATCAGCCCCAGCATTTT
CDR3: CASSLYPGTGGNQPQHF